The 23 T cell receptor beta chains below all came from one sample that was sequenced in a study of T cells in Graves' hyperthyroidism and ophthalmopathy. Amplified regions were TCR beta CDR3 sequences from RNA transcripts. The TCR CDR3 first-round RT-PCR relied on the HTBI primer set. MiXCR, applied by TCRdb to the multiplex PCR reads, yields one record per CDR3 protein. The sample includes about 840,000 distinct CDR3 sequences, 35% to 40% of them seen just once. Sequencing input: blood. The receptors originated from a man between 18 and 35 years old with Graves' hyperthyroidism.

This clonotype was picked up many times. The chain is built from TRBV10-3 and TRBJ1-5; 8 bases map to TRBD1. Germline lookup yields CDR1 ENHRY and CDR2 SYGVKD. The CDR3 sequence is 14 residues long. Trimming took 10 bases from V and 7 from J; bases not matched to a gene: 12. This CDR3 is CATTPDRAGQPQHF. The CDR3 nucleotides read TGTGCCACCACCCCGGACAGGGCCGGCCAGCCCCAGCATTTT.

At least ten counts were recorded for this clonotype. V gene TRBV2 combines with J gene TRBJ2-5; D might be TRBD2 (5 bases). With 9 bases removed from V and 5 bases from J, the gap between germline ends came to 10 bases. The CDR3 loop spans 11 amino acids. Germline V gene sequence: CDR1 SNHLY, CDR2 FYNNEI. This CDR3 is CARNTGETQYF. DNA of the CDR3: TGTGCCAGAAACACGGGGGAGACCCAGTACTTC.

As to this clonotype: The germline gene is not matched at one end of the junction; a read error may be the cause. The rearrangement joins TRBV12-3 or TRBV12-4 to TRBJ2-5, with 12 positions matching TRBD1. This CDR3 has 15 residues. In DNA, the CDR3 is TGTGCCAGCAGTCCCCGGGACAGGGGGCCAGAGACCCGGTACTTC. This sequence encodes CASSPRDRGPETRYF.

V usage is TRBV29-1 and J usage is TRBJ1-1; D call uncertain. CDR1 SQVTM and CDR2 ANQGSEA come from the germline V gene. V lost 2 bases, J lost 4 bases, and 14 bases lay in between. The CDR3 has 14 residues. In DNA, the CDR3 is TGCAGCGTTGAAAAAGGGCAGGACGGCACTGAAGCTTTCTTT. Translated: CSVEKGQDGTEAFF.

This clonotype was counted ten times or more. The chain uses TRBV29-1 and TRBJ2-7; TRBD2 is a possible D gene (6 bases). Germline CDR1 reads SQVTM; CDR2 reads ANQGSEA. The CDR3 is 12 residues long. V was shortened by 6 bases and J by 6 bases, with 15 bases between the two germline ends. Here the CDR3 DNA reads TGCAGCGTCGAAAATCTAGCGAGCGAGCAGTACTTC. As protein: CSVENLASEQYF.

Many counts were recorded for this clonotype. The chain recombines TRBV25-1 with TRBJ2-5; D tentatively reads TRBD1 or TRBD2 (5 bases each). The CDR3 is made up of 14 amino acids. Trimming shortened V by 2 bases and J by 1 base, and 8 bases separated the two germline ends. The germline V gene has CDR1 MGHDK and CDR2 SYGVNS. CDR3 nucleotides: TGTGCCAGCAGTGAAGGGGGATCCCAAGAGACCCAGTACTTC. Translating it yields CASSEGGSQETQYF.

The chain uses TRBV29-1 and TRBJ2-7; 8 positions agree with TRBD1. The DNA end favors TRBJ2-1, so the J call may be wrong. Germline V gives CDR1 SQVTM, CDR2 ANQGSEA. This CDR3 contains 14 residues. Here the CDR3 reads CSVDRRDRGTEQFF. The CDR3 nucleotides read TGCAGCGTTGATCGGCGCGACAGGGGAACTGAGCAGTTCTTC.

This clonotype was seen many times. The chain combines TRBV12-3 or TRBV12-4 with TRBJ1-2; D not certain. This CDR3 comprises 10 residues. V lost 8 bases to trimming and J lost 7 bases, with 8 bases between them. In DNA form, the CDR3 reads TGTGCCAGCGGATTCGGTGGCTACACCTTC. Translation: CASGFGGYTF.

This clonotype was seen only a few times. The V gene is TRBV5-1, the J gene TRBJ1-1, with 10 bases lining up with TRBD1. CDR1 is SGHRS and CDR2 is YFSETQ in the germline V gene. This CDR3 is built from 15 residues. After removal of 4 bases from V and 5 bases from J, the junction contained 8 bases not matched to a gene. The CDR3 DNA is TGCGCCAGCAGCGGACCGGGACAGGGGAGAACTGAAGCTTTCTTT. This encodes CASSGPGQGRTEAFF.

The table lists this clonotype with a few counts. The V and J genes are TRBV7-6 and TRBJ1-1, with D perhaps TRBD1 (5 bases). The germline CDR1 and CDR2 sequences are SGHVS and FNYEAQ. Trimming stripped 5 bases from V and 3 bases from J, with 22 bases between. The CDR3 extends over 17 amino acids. The CDR3 loop is CASSPTRALAGDTEAFF. The CDR3 coding sequence is TGTGCCAGCAGCCCCACCAGGGCCCTCGCGGGGGACACTGAAGCTTTCTTT. Full variable domain (remainder filled in from reference TRBV7-6 and TRBJ1-1): GAGVSQSPRYKVTKRGQDVALRCDPISGHVSLYWYRQALGQGPEFLTYFNYEAQQDKSGLPNDRFSAERPEGSISTLTIQRTEQRDSAMYRCASSPTRALAGDTEAFFGQGTRLTVV.

The V gene is TRBV7-8, the J gene TRBJ2-7; the match to TRBD1 covers 7 bases. The germline CDR1 and CDR2 sequences are SGHVS and FQNEAQ. The CDR3 loop spans 15 amino acids. V gave up 2 bases and J gave up 3 bases; unmatched junction bases: 7. The CDR3 sequence is CASSLNSGTVYEQYF. The DNA of the CDR3 is TGTGCCAGCAGCTTAAATTCCGGGACAGTCTACGAGCAGTACTTC.

The V call is TRBV5-6, the J call TRBJ1-4; D unclear. The germline V gene encodes CDR1 SGHDT and CDR2 YYEEEE. V was cut by 1 base and J by 5 bases, with 9 bases left in between. CDR3 size: 14 residues. In DNA, the CDR3 is TGTGCCAGCAGCTTGCCCCCCGGAAATGAAAAACTGTTTTTT. Its protein product is CASSLPPGNEKLFF.

A note on this clonotype: The junction shows a germline mismatch at one end, possibly a read error. The chain combines TRBV10-3 with TRBJ1-2; possibly TRBD1 for D (6 bases). The CDR3 runs to 14 residues. CDR1 is ENHRY and CDR2 is SYGVKD in the germline V gene. The CDR3 nucleotides are TGTGCCACCAGTGATTTCCGACAGGCATATGGCTACACCTTC. Its translation is CATSDFRQAYGYTF.

This clonotype has a count of ten or more. This chain links TRBV6-5 with TRBJ1-1, with 7 bases matching TRBD1. CDR3 length equals 14 residues. V lost 2 bases and J lost 4; bases outside the gene matches: 4. CDR1 is MNHEY, CDR2 SVGAGI, per germline. The CDR3 reads CASSYQGGITEAFF. CDR3 in DNA: TGTGCCAGCAGTTACCAAGGGGGCATCACTGAAGCTTTCTTT.

In the case of this clonotype: A much larger clone differs by one base, so this may be a read error. The chain employs TRBV2 and TRBJ2-7; D call uncertain. This CDR3 spans 13 amino acids. Looked up from germline, CDR1 is SNHLY and CDR2 is FYNNEI. V shed 6 bases and J shed 2 bases, with 11 bases lying between them. The CDR3 protein is CASSPSAPYEQYF. CDR3 coding DNA: TGTGCCAGCAGCCCCTCCGCTCCCTACGAGCAGTACTTC.

For this clonotype: The limits of the CDR3 on the DNA are not certain, so only TCRdb's listed CDR3 is given. This rearrangement joins TRBV29-1 to TRBJ2-7; the table's TRBD1 call for D was not verified on the DNA. The germline V gene has CDR1 SQVTM and CDR2 ANQGSEA. The CDR3 is 11 amino acids long, termini counted. This CDR3 is CSVGDGNEPYF.

V usage is TRBV5-4 and J usage is TRBJ2-2; TRBD1 matches at 9 bases. V lost 7 bases to trimming and J lost 3 bases; unmatched junction nucleotides: 7. The CDR3 extends over 15 amino acids. Germline CDR1 and CDR2: SGHNT and YYREEE (reference sequence). DNA for the CDR3: TGTGCCAGCTCAAACCGGGACAGGGACACCGGGGAGCTGTTTTTT. This sequence encodes CASSNRDRDTGELFF.

The rearrangement uses TRBV4-3 and TRBJ2-7, with 12 bases identical to TRBD2. The V segment lost 3 bases and the J segment 0 bases; nucleotides outside the gene matches: 9. This CDR3 region has 18 residues. Germline V gene lookup returns CDR1 LGHNA and CDR2 YSLEER. The CDR3 DNA sequence: TGCGCCAGCAGCCATACTAGCGGGGGGACCATAAGCTCCTACGAGCAGTACTTC. It translates to CASSHTSGGTISSYEQYF.

This clonotype was recorded many times. The rearrangement joins TRBV2 to TRBJ1-6; D gene uncertain. Looked up from germline, CDR1 is SNHLY and CDR2 is FYNNEI. The V gene lost 4 bases and the J gene lost 5 bases, with 6 bases spanning the gap. This CDR3 is built from 13 residues. For the CDR3, the DNA is TGTGCCAGCAGTGTAACTGATAATTCACCCCTCCACTTT. Amino acids: CASSVTDNSPLHF.

With regard to this clonotype: A much larger clone lies one base from this, so it may be a read error. CDR3 nucleotide sequence: TGTGCCAGCAGCTTAGATCTCAGGGGGTTCGAGCAGCACTTC. Translating gives CASSLDLRGFEQHF. The gene calls are TRBV7-3 and TRBJ2-7; TRBD1 aligns across 7 bases. CDR1 SGHTA and CDR2 FQGTGA come from the germline V gene. This CDR3 is 14 amino acids long.

In this sample, this clonotype turned up many times. This chain links TRBV7-9 with TRBJ2-6; the match to TRBD1 covers 10 bases. The V gene end was trimmed by 7 bases and the J gene end by 8 bases; junction bases not matched to a gene: 8. Germline V gives CDR1 SEHNR, CDR2 FQNEAQ (reference sequence). CDR3 length equals 15 residues. Here the CDR3 reads CASNYPGQGTNVLTF. CDR3 nucleotides: TGTGCCAGCAACTATCCGGGACAGGGGACCAACGTCCTGACTTTC.

On this clonotype itself: This may be a read error: a much more frequent sequence differs by one nucleotide. The chain employs TRBV7-2 and TRBJ2-7; 8 bases line up with TRBD1. Germline V gives CDR1 SGHTA, CDR2 FQGNSA. The CDR3 sequence is 13 residues long. Here the CDR3 reads CVSSRTGIYEQYF. CDR3 bases: TGTGTCAGCAGCCGGACAGGGATCTACGAGCAGTACTTC.

This clonotype was detected many times. The rearrangement joins TRBV10-3 to TRBJ1-1; D possibly corresponds to TRBD1 (5 bases). CDR3 length: 14 amino acids. Germline V lookup: CDR1 ENHRY, CDR2 SYGVKD. Deletions cut 2 bases from V and 5 bases from J, with 12 bases between. CDR3 region: CAISEPGPGTEAFF. The CDR3, as DNA: TGTGCCATCAGTGAGCCGGGGCCTGGAACTGAAGCTTTCTTT.